This TCR beta chain was captured by sequencing in a study of T cell responses to AZD1222 COVID-19 vaccine (dated by TCRdb to the early 2020s). Concerning the study at large: A total of under 250 trial participants underwent TCR sequencing, of whom approximately 200 had received two doses of AZD1222 and roughly 26 had received two doses of the MenACWY control vaccine. Enrollment into the trials was organized by age into subgroups of 18-55, 56-69 and 70-plus years, and those subgroups contained roughly 140, 27 and 60 TCR-sequenced participants, respectively.

The CDR3 regions of human TCRbeta chains were subjected to immunosequencing. As for the original processing: TCRs in the repertoires were matched against a reference library of SARS-CoV-2-specific TCRs that had been generated with the MIRA antigen-specificity platform. Breadth meant the fraction of unique TCRs that were SARS-CoV-2-associated, whereas depth meant the fraction of total T cells that were SARS-CoV-2-associated. Using the MIRA data, each spike-specific TCR was mapped to the spike region that the TCR reacts to and placed in a CD4 or CD8 class. Log10-transformed breadth and depth values were compared by one-way ANOVA with Sidak's multiple comparisons tests. In its TCRdb copy, this immuneACCESS table keeps in-frame sequences only and misses some clones. Where compared with another copy, unresolved V genes explain less than half of these, and the others have no known cause. The V and J calls and clone size come from that table; D and trimming were worked out from the DNA. The sample includes 250,000 to 300,000 clones, with 90% to 95% observed a single time. In total, the top ten clones hold roughly 0.51% of the sample.

Overall results and qualifications from the work: Conclusions about previously exposed vaccinees are limited because only six or seven AZD1222 recipients were SARS-CoV-2 seropositive at baseline. No day 14 peak-response samples were available, so repertoires were characterized only after the peak T cell response. Reportedly, almost half of the unique spike-specific TCRs recognized epitopes lying outside the regions that are mutated in the B.1.351 and B.1.1.7 variants. In the small 56-69-year group, the increase in depth fell short of significance, most likely because of low power. Participants were mostly white British, with more females than males. The authors suggested clonal diversity may have been underestimated. After two AZD1222 doses, spike-specific TCR breadth and depth were significantly higher than at day 0 and than in MenACWY recipients. Vaccine-associated CD4 TCRs spanned the whole spike protein, with dominant responses in regions 160-218 and 743-854.

What the time point label conveys for this sample: about 28 days (+/-7) after the second vaccine dose. Because spike-specific TCR depth and breadth did not differ between the two schedules, AZD1222 recipients who got a second dose at roughly 4 weeks were pooled with those who got a second dose at roughly 12 weeks. The vaccinee samples were drawn from two UK trials, COV001 and COV002, one of which was a single-blind randomized controlled phase 2/3 trial testing AZD1222 (ChAdOx1 nCoV-19) in healthy adults. For TCRbeta chain sequencing, PBMC samples were collected from trial participants at day 0 and at day 28 after the second dose. Points on this clone: What antigen it recognizes has not been identified. The sample holds no much larger clone one base away, and base qualities are not on file.

The clonotype was recovered from an adult who received the AZD1222 COVID-19 vaccine. The sample in question was peripheral blood, obtained 28 days after the second AZD1222 dose.

The nucleotides are TGTGCCAGCAGTTTAAGCGGGGGAGGGATCGAGCAGTACTTC. Translated, it reads CASSLSGGGIEQYF. The chain couples TRBV2 to TRBJ2-7; TRBD2 lines up with 8 middle nucleotides. CDR1 SNHLY and CDR2 FYNNEI are derived from the germline V gene. The germline V end is reduced by 5 bases and the J end by 6 bases; junction bases left unmatched: 9. The CDR3 holds 14 amino acids from the cysteine to the phenylalanine. CDR3 DNA only is kept here, 42 bases in frame from base 1.